One and the same sample provided the 16 T cell receptor beta chains below, sequenced in a study of cytomegalovirus exposure and HLA in healthy donors. Primers for the PCR totalled 60 Vbeta and 13 Jbeta. Here immunoSEQ multiplex PCR was the method, and the copy in TCRdb shows in-frame clones only, minus some. This table has some 96,000 clones, roughly 76% appearing once. The sample was PBMCs. The receptors were sampled from a woman aged 55-69 years in good health and CMV-seropositive.

This chain links TRBV4-1 with TRBJ2-7, with D hard to call. V was cut by 0 bases and J by 5 bases, with 11 bases left in between. CDR1 and CDR2 from the germline V gene are MGHRA and YSYEKL. The CDR3 totals 14 residues. The DNA for the CDR3 is TGCGCCAGCAGCCAAGACCTCGTAGTCGACGAGCAGTACTTC. It yields the protein CASSQDLVVDEQYF.

This chain joins TRBV9 and TRBJ2-2; D might be TRBD1 (6 bases). The CDR3 length is 15 residues. Germline V gene data show CDR1 as SGDLS and CDR2 as YYNGEE. V gave up 1 base and J gave up 7 bases, with 14 bases separating them. The DNA for the CDR3 is TGTGCCAGCAGCGTAATACAGGGTAGGATCGGGGAGCTGTTTTTT. As protein: CASSVIQGRIGELFF.

This chain uses TRBV5-1 with TRBJ1-2; 7 nucleotides match TRBD1. Germline CDR1 reads SGHRS; CDR2 reads YFSETQ. CDR3 length equals 16 residues. Trimming cost V 0 bases and J 2 bases; bases outside gene matches: 7. The chain's CDR3 is CASSLGPGTANYGYTF. CDR3 coding DNA: TGCGCCAGCAGCTTGGGGCCCGGGACAGCAAACTATGGCTACACCTTC.

This chain links TRBV4-1 with TRBJ2-1; the match to TRBD2 covers 9 bases. From germline, CDR1 is MGHRA and CDR2 YSYEKL. The CDR3 sequence is 12 residues long. J was trimmed by 10 bases and V by 2 bases; bases with no gene match: 0. The chain's CDR3 is CASSQLAGEQFF. In DNA form, the CDR3 reads TGCGCCAGCAGCCAACTAGCGGGGGAGCAGTTCTTC.

The chain combines TRBV2 with TRBJ2-7, with 10 bases aligning to TRBD2. CDR3 length: 17 amino acids. Trimming at V came to 6 bases and at J to 7 bases, leaving 18 bases not matched to a gene. Germline CDR1 and CDR2: SNHLY and FYNNEI. The CDR3 DNA follows: TGTGCCAGCAGGAACAGGGTGAAGCGGGAGGGCCGGAGGGAGCAGTACTTC. It is translated as CASRNRVKREGRREQYF.

The chain employs TRBV30 and TRBJ1-4; D gene ambiguous. Trimming pared 4 bases from V and 0 bases from J, leaving 6 bases between. The germline V gene encodes CDR1 GTSNPN and CDR2 SVGIG (reference sequence). The CDR3 is 13 amino acids. The CDR3 sequence is CAWTDSTNEKLFF. The CDR3 region has the DNA TGTGCCTGGACAGATTCAACTAATGAAAAACTGTTTTTT.

The rearrangement uses TRBV5-4 and TRBJ2-5, with a possible D match to TRBD2 (6 bases). TRBJ2-7 explains the end of the DNA better; the J call may be wrong. The germline V gene has CDR1 SGHNT and CDR2 YYREEE (reference sequence). The CDR3 has 14 amino acids. The CDR3 bases are TGTGCCAGCAGCCCCCGCGGGGACCTCTACGAGCAGTACTTC. This codes for CASSPRGDLYEQYF.

This clone was detected once. The chain combines TRBV19 with TRBJ2-5; TRBD1 agrees at 8 bases. With 0 bases clipped from V and 4 bases from J, the junction kept 7 bases outside the gene matches. The CDR3 loop spans 16 amino acids. CDR1 is LNHDA and CDR2 is SQIVND in the germline V gene (reference sequence). The CDR3 reads CASSIDGFGQGETQYF. CDR3 coding DNA: TGTGCCAGTAGTATAGACGGATTTGGACAGGGAGAGACCCAGTACTTC.

This chain uses TRBV9 with TRBJ2-1; 10 bases match TRBD2. The CDR3 consists of 15 residues. Losses at the gene ends were 1 base for V and 7 bases for J; bases not matched to a gene: 5. Germline V lookup: CDR1 SGDLS, CDR2 YYNGEE. CDR3 sequence: CASSVYPSGSNEQFF. The CDR3 region has the DNA TGTGCCAGCAGCGTATATCCTAGCGGGAGTAATGAGCAGTTCTTC.

This clone was picked up one time. This chain uses TRBV7-6 with TRBJ2-5, with D hard to call. The J call is in doubt because the DNA end fits TRBJ2-7 better. This CDR3 is built from 14 residues. Germline values: CDR1 SGHVS, CDR2 FNYEAQ. The CDR3 here is CASSLARNSYEQYF. The CDR3 DNA follows: TGTGCCAGCAGCTTAGCGCGAAACTCCTACGAGCAGTACTTC.

The gene calls are TRBV28 and TRBJ2-5; D is perhaps TRBD1 (6 bases). The J call may be in error: the DNA end matches TRBJ2-7 better. Germline CDR1 and CDR2: MDHEN and SYDVKM. This CDR3 is 13 amino acids long. CDR3 residues: CASSPLDSYEQYF. Written as DNA, the CDR3 is TGTGCCAGCAGCCCCTTGGACAGCTACGAGCAGTACTTC.

The chain links TRBV6-1 to TRBJ1-4; 7 positions match TRBD1. Germline CDR1 is MNHNS and CDR2 is SASEGT. This CDR3 comprises 14 residues. V lost 5 bases and J lost 4; bases outside the gene matches: 4. The CDR3 protein is CASSSTGINEKLFF. The CDR3 bases are TGTGCCAGCAGTTCGACAGGGATTAATGAAAAACTGTTTTTT.

The gene calls are TRBV4-1 and TRBJ2-5; 7 bases align to TRBD2. Germline CDR1 reads MGHRA; CDR2 reads YSYEKL. This CDR3 region has 15 residues. J lost 1 base, V lost 2 bases, and 4 bases had no gene match. The CDR3 is CASSQSGTTQETQYF. The CDR3 DNA reads TGCGCCAGCAGCCAAAGTGGGACTACCCAAGAGACCCAGTACTTC.

This clone showed up just a few times. This rearrangement joins TRBV18 to TRBJ2-2, with D unresolved. Germline V CDR1 and CDR2: KGHSH, LQKENI. V was pared by 10 bases and J by 3 bases, with 9 bases between. This CDR3 comprises 12 residues. As DNA, the CDR3 is TGTGCCACGGGTCCTGACACCGGGGAGCTGTTTTTT. This gives the protein CATGPDTGELFF. Full variable domain (rest looked up from reference TRBV18 and TRBJ2-2): NAGVMQNPRHLVRRRGQEARLRCSPMKGHSHVYWYRQLPEEGLKFMVYLQKENIIDESGMPKERFSAEFPKEGPSILRIQQVVRGDSAAYFCATGPDTGELFFGEGSRLTVL.

The chain links TRBV7-9 to TRBJ2-1; D is ambiguous. Deletions cut 1 base from V and 7 bases from J, with 5 bases between. Germline loops: CDR1 SEHNR, CDR2 FQNEAQ (reference sequence). This CDR3 has 12 residues. The chain's CDR3 is CASSLVLNEQFF. The DNA of the CDR3 is TGTGCCAGCAGCTTAGTTCTGAATGAGCAGTTCTTC.

A single count supports this clone. V is TRBV15 and J is TRBJ2-1; D might be TRBD2 (6 bases). V shed 5 bases and J shed 1 base, with 12 bases lying between them. Germline CDR1 is LNHNV and CDR2 is YYDKDF (reference sequence). The CDR3 is 15 amino acids. In DNA form, the CDR3 reads TGTGCCACCAGCGGCGGGGTCGGGTCCTACAATGAGCAGTTCTTC. Its protein product is CATSGGVGSYNEQFF. Full variable domain (rest looked up from reference TRBV15 and TRBJ2-1): DAMVIQNPRYQVTQFGKPVTLSCSQTLNHNVMYWYQQKSSQAPKLLFHYYDKDFNNEADTPDNFQSRRPNTSFCFLDIRSPGLGDTAMYLCATSGGVGSYNEQFFGPGTRLTVL.